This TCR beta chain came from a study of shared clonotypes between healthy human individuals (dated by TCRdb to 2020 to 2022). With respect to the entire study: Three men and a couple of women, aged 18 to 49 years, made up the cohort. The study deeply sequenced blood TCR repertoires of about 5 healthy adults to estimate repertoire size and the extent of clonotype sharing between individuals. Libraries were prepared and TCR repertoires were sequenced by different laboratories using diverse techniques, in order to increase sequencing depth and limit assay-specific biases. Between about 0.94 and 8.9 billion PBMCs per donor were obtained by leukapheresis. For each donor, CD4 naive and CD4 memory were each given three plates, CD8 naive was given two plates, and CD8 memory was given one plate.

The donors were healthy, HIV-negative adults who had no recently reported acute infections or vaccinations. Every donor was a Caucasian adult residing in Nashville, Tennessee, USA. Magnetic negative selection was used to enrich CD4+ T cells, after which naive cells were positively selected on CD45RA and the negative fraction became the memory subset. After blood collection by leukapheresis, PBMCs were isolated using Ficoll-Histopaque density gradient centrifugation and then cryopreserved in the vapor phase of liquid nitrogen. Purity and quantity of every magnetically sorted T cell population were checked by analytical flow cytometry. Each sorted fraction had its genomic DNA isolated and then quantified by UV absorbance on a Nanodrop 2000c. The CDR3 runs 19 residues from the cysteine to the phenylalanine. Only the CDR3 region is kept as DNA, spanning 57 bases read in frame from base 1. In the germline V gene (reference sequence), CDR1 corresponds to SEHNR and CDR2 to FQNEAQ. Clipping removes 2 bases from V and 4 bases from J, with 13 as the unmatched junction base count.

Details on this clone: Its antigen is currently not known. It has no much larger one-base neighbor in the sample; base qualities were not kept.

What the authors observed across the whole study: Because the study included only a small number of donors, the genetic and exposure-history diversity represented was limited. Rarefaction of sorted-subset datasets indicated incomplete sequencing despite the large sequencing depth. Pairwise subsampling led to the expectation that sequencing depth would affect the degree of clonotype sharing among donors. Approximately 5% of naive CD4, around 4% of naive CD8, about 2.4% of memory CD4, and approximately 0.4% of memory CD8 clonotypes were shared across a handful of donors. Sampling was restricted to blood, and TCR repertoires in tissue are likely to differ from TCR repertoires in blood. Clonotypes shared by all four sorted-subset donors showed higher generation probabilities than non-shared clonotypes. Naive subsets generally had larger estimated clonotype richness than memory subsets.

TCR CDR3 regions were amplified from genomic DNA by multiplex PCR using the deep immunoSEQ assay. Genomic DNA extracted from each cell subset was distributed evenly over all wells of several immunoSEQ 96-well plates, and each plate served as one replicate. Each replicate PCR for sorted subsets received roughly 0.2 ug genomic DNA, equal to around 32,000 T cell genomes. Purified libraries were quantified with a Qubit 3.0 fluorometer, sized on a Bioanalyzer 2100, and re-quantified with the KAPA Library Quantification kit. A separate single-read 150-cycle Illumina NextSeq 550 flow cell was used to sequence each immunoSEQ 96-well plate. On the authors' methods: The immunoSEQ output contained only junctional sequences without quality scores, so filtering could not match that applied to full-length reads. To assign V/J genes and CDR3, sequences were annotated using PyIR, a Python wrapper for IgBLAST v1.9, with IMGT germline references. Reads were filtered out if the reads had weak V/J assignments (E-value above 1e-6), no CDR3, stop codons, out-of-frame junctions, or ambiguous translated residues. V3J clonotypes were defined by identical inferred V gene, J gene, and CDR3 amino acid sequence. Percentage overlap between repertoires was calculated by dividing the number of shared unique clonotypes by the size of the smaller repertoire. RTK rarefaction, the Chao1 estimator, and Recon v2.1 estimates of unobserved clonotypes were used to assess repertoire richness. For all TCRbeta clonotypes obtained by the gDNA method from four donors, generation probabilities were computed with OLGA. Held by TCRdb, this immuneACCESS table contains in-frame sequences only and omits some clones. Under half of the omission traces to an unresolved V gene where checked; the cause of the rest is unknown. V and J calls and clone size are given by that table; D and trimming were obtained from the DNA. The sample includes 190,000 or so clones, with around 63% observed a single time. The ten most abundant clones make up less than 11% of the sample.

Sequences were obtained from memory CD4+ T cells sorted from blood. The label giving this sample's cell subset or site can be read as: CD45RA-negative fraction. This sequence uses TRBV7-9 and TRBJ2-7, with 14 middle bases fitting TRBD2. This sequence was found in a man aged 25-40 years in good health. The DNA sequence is TGTGCCAGCAGCTTATGGCAGCCTGGGACTAGCGGGAGACGGTACGAGCAGTACTTC. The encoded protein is CASSLWQPGTSGRRYEQYF.